This entry is about one TCR beta chain. The data were obtained in a study of blood T cell repertoires in COVID-19. TCRdb's table, derived via immunoSEQ multiplex PCR, lists solely in-frame clones and lacks some. The repertoire holds about 190,000 clones, with 80% to 90% as singletons. This clonotype was obtained from a man between 25 and 39 years old with acute or convalescent COVID-19. Source material: peripheral blood.

This chain's CDR3 is CASSRDSSNQPQHF. The CDR3, as DNA: TGTGCCAGCAGCCGGGACAGCAGCAATCAGCCCCAGCATTTT. V usage is TRBV7-9 and J usage is TRBJ1-5; TRBD1 matches 7 bases. This CDR3 is 14 amino acids long. Unmatched junction bases numbered 2, after V lost 5 bases and J lost 1 base. Germline CDR1 is SEHNR and CDR2 is FQNEAQ (reference sequence).